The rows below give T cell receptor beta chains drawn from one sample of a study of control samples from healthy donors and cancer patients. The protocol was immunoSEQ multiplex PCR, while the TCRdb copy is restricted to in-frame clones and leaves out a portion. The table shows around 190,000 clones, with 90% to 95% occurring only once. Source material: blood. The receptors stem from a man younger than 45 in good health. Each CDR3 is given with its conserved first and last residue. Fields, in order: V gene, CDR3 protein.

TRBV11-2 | CASSSEVGGLTDTQYF
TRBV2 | CASSSTESNQPQHF
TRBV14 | CASSQGSRDRGPRTQYF
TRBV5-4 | CASSLNRKNQETQYF
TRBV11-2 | CASSSGGRAGYF
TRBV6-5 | CASSYTGGGYTF
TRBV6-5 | CASSSGQTHQPQHF
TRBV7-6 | CASSPAVKNTGELFF
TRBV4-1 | CASSHPNTGELFF
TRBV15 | CATADRHNQPQHF
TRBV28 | CASSWAGDEKLFF
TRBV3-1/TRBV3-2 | CASSHVGEPGYGYTF
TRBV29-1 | CSVQWATGELFF
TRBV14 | CASSQVRDTQYF
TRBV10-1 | CASSESQGWGTGNYEQYF
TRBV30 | CAWSVQGSYEQYF
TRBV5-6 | CASSYGVSGANVLTF
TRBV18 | CASSPRDRLATNEKLFF
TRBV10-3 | CAITRDSGGTGELFF
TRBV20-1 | CSASIPGLNTEAFF
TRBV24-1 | CATSDSGQGQRYGYTF
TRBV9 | CASSVGVATSTDTQYF
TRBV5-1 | CASGGSGSNYEQYF
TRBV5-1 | CASSLSGQPATGELFF